This T cell receptor (beta chain) was recovered during a study of blood T cells in healthy people across ages. This clonotype appeared a few times. Its cognate antigen is unknown. One end of the junction varies from germline; a read error may be responsible. Per-sample PBMC isolation yielded at least 7 million cells. The CDR3 is 14 residues long. From germline, CDR1 is LGHDT and CDR2 YNNKEL (reference sequence). Study conclusions and caveats: Age advanced and TCR beta diversity per million T cells fell, roughly linearly. It was not known whether donors were CMV positive (a possible confounder of expanded clonotype changes).

A second PCR of 7 to 11 cycles used a sample-barcoded 5' primer and a J-beta primer mix. Each cDNA molecule received a tag from a template-switch adaptor that had 12 random nucleotides. TCRdb reanalysed the 5' RACE reads using MiXCR and keeps one entry per CDR3 protein. Of 1.2 million to 1.5 million distinct CDR3 sequences detected, roughly 60% appear once; the ten largest clones hold roughly 6.3%. The chain uses TRBV3-1 and TRBJ1-1, with D maybe TRBD1 (5 bases). This TCR was sampled from a man younger than 35 in good health. Specimen: blood. The CDR3 region is CASSQVGGDTEAFF. The CDR3 bases are TGCGCCAGCAGCCAAGTTGGAGGGGACACTGAAGCTTTCTTT. The variable domain in full, completed from reference TRBV3-1 and TRBJ1-1, reads DTAVSQTPKYLVTQMGNDKSIKCEQNLGHDTMYWYKQDSKKFLKIMFSYNNKELIINETVPNRFSPKSPDKAHLNLHINSLELGDSAVYFCASSQVGGDTEAFFGQGTRLTVV.